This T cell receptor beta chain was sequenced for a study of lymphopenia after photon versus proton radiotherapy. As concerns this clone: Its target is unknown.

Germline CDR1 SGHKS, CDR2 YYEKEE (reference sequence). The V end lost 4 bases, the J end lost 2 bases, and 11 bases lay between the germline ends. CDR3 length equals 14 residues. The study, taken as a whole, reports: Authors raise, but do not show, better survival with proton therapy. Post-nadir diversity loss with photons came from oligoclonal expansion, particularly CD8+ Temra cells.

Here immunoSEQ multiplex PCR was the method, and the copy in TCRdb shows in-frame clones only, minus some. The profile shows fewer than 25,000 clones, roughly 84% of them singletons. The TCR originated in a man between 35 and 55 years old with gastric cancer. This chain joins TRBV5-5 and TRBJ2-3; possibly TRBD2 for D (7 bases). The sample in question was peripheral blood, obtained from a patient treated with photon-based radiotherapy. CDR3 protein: CASSGRGNTDTQYF. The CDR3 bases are TGTGCCAGCAGCGGGAGGGGGAACACAGATACGCAGTATTTT.